The rows below give T cell receptor beta chains drawn from one sample of a study of blood T cell repertoires in COVID-19. Clones were sequenced by immunoSEQ multiplex PCR, and TCRdb holds only the in-frame ones, with some missing. The sample yields more than 150,000 clones, 87% seen once. Sequencing was performed on PBMCs or T cells enriched from blood (not recorded which). The receptors shown here come from a woman under 40 who had recovered from COVID-19. The CDR3 runs from the conserved cysteine through the conserved F or W. Clone size is not always given. Where it is, it says once, few, many or a class for expanded clones.

TRBJ1-6 . TRBV6-2/TRBV6-3 CASSLEGGNSPLHF
TRBJ2-6 few TRBV6-5 CASSYGEGAGANVLTF
TRBJ1-2 . TRBV10-3 CAISDRANYGYTF
TRBJ2-5 . TRBV25-1 CASSEGAMETQYF
TRBJ1-3 . TRBV6-5 CASTPGGSGNTIYF
TRBJ2-7 . TRBV2 CASSERGTPYEQYF
TRBJ1-1 few TRBV30 CAWSPDRNTEAFF
TRBJ2-3 . TRBV19 CASSNTGIRTDTQYF
TRBJ1-1 . TRBV7-2 CASSPTGVGTEAFF
TRBJ1-1 . TRBV6-1 CASSDRFSGNTEAFF
TRBJ2-7 . TRBV6-2/TRBV6-3 CASSYRYEQYF
TRBJ2-3 few TRBV7-2 CASSLAYTDTQYF